The rows below give T cell receptor beta chains drawn from one sample of a study of early T cells in non-severe SARS-CoV-2 infection. TCRdb called the 5' RACE reads again in MiXCR, with one record for every CDR3 protein. The sample lists 55,000 to 65,000 distinct CDR3 sequences; 10% were seen once. Sample: whole blood. The receptors come from an adult who was a healthcare worker with PCR-confirmed SARS-CoV-2 infection or an uninfected control (not recorded which). Each CDR3 is given with its conserved first and last residue. A D gene is named only where the DNA matches it firmly. For some rows the clone size is stated as once, few or many, or as a class when expanded; others skip it.

many	TRBV12-3/TRBV12-4	TRBD1	16	TRBJ2-7	CASSPSGTGGWYEQYF	TGTGCCAGCAGCCCCTCCGGGACAGGGGGCTGGTACGAGCAGTACTTC
many	TRBV20-1	.	15	TRBJ2-1	CSARELTRGINEQFF	TGCAGTGCTAGAGAGCTGACCCGGGGGATCAATGAGCAGTTCTTC
few	TRBV11-2	TRBD2	16	TRBJ2-1	CASSSIRGTRRNEQFF	TGTGCCAGCAGCTCCATCCGCGGGACTAGGAGAAATGAGCAGTTCTTC
many	TRBV20-1	.	13	TRBJ1-1	CSATSWGNTEAFF	TGCAGTGCCACAAGCTGGGGGAACACTGAAGCTTTCTTT
.	TRBV6-5	.	14	TRBJ2-1	CASSPVGRYNEQFF	TGTGCCAGCAGCCCTGTGGGTCGGTACAATGAGCAGTTCTTC
many	TRBV19	.	14	TRBJ1-5	CASRNREGNQPQHF	TGTGCCAGTAGGAACAGGGAAGGCAATCAGCCCCAGCATTTT
.	TRBV6-1	.	12	TRBJ2-3	CASGSPTDTQYF	TGTGCCAGTGGATCTCCAACGGATACGCAGTATTTT
few	TRBV7-8	.	14	TRBJ2-7	CASSLGRVSYEQYF	TGTGCCAGCAGCTTAGGCCGGGTCTCCTACGAGCAGTACTTC
few	TRBV12-3/TRBV12-4	.	16	TRBJ2-5	CASSSSDTPYGETQYF	TGTGCCAGCAGTTCCTCCGACACTCCATACGGGGAGACCCAGTACTTC
.	TRBV4-3	TRBD2	17	TRBJ2-5	CASSRGLAGGHQETQYF	TGCGCCAGCAGCCGGGGACTAGCGGGAGGACATCAAGAGACCCAGTACTTC
.	TRBV4-3	.	17	TRBJ1-5	CASSQDAQVRSNQPQHF	TGCGCCAGCAGCCAAGATGCCCAGGTGAGGAGCAATCAGCCCCAGCATTTT
.	TRBV29-1	TRBD2	13	TRBJ2-4	CSVLLATKNIQYF	TGCAGCGTTTTACTAGCGACCAAAAACATTCAGTACTTC
many	TRBV7-3	TRBD1	14	TRBJ2-3	CASSLGTGADTQYF	TGTGCCAGCAGCTTGGGGACAGGGGCAGATACGCAGTATTTT
.	TRBV7-2	TRBD2	15	TRBJ2-5	CASSLPSGPQETQYF	TGTGCCAGCAGCTTGCCTAGCGGGCCCCAAGAGACCCAGTACTTC
many	TRBV20-1	.	14	TRBJ1-3	CSASRGGSGNTIYF	TGCAGTGCTAGCAGGGGTGGATCTGGAAACACCATATATTTT
many	TRBV2	.	11	TRBJ1-1	CASSEQGPAFF	TGTGCCAGCAGTGAGCAGGGTCCGGCTTTCTTT
.	TRBV10-3	.	15	TRBJ2-2	CAITKEQGYTGELFF	TGTGCCATCACCAAGGAACAGGGATACACCGGGGAGCTGTTTTTT
many	TRBV5-1	TRBD1	15	TRBJ2-7	CASSLGAGQAYEQYF	TGCGCCAGCAGCTTGGGCGCGGGACAGGCCTACGAGCAGTACTTC
many	TRBV30	.	13	TRBJ1-6	CAWSGFSNSPLHF	TGTGCCTGGAGTGGCTTTAGCAATTCACCCCTCCACTTT
.	TRBV30	TRBD1	13	TRBJ2-7	CAWIQDRGWEQYF	TGTGCCTGGATTCAGGACAGGGGCTGGGAGCAGTACTTC
.	TRBV7-9	TRBD2	15	TRBJ2-3	CASRVAGAYGDTQYF	TGTGCCAGCAGGGTAGCGGGAGCATATGGAGATACGCAGTATTTT
few	TRBV18	TRBD1	18	TRBJ2-2	CASSQRTRQGANTGELFF	TGTGCCAGCTCACAACGGACTAGACAGGGGGCGAACACCGGGGAGCTGTTTTTT
many	TRBV11-2	TRBD2	18	TRBJ2-1	CASSSRLAGADSYNEQFF	TGTGCCAGCAGCTCAAGACTAGCGGGGGCAGACTCCTACAATGAGCAGTTCTTC
many	TRBV18	TRBD2	16	TRBJ2-1	CASSSSGTTSYNEQFF	TGTGCCAGCTCATCGTCCGGGACTACCTCCTACAATGAGCAGTTCTTC
few	TRBV30	.	11	TRBJ2-3	CAWGWVDTQYF	TGTGCCTGGGGATGGGTAGATACGCAGTATTTT
many	TRBV12-2	.	15	TRBJ2-1	CASRLTRRIGNEQFF	TGTGCAAGTCGCCTAACTAGACGTATAGGAAATGAGCAGTTCTTC
.	TRBV29-1	.	13	TRBJ1-2	CSVERGPSYGYTF	TGCAGCGTTGAGCGGGGTCCGAGCTATGGCTACACCTTC
many	TRBV11-2	TRBD2	16	TRBJ2-1	CASSSPSSGRLHEQFF	TGTGCCAGCAGCTCTCCTTCTAGCGGGAGGTTGCATGAGCAGTTCTTC
many	TRBV2	TRBD2	13	TRBJ2-7	CASSGTSGSEQYF	TGTGCCAGCAGCGGGACTAGCGGGAGCGAGCAGTACTTC
.	TRBV18	.	15	TRBJ2-4	CASSPPSGFKNIQYF	TGTGCCAGCTCACCACCTTCGGGGTTCAAAAACATTCAGTACTTC
many	TRBV12-3/TRBV12-4	.	16	TRBJ1-2	CASSSPQGLISYGYTF	TGTGCCAGCAGTTCCCCCCAGGGCCTCATTTCCTATGGCTACACCTTC
.	TRBV7-2	TRBD1	15	TRBJ1-6	CASSRDRAQNSPLHF	TGTGCCAGCAGCAGGGACAGGGCGCAAAATTCACCCCTCCACTTT
few	TRBV18	.	15	TRBJ2-2	CASSGSGSHTGELFF	TGTGCCAGCTCCGGGTCCGGGTCTCACACCGGGGAGCTGTTTTTT
few	TRBV12-3/TRBV12-4	.	14	TRBJ1-2	CASSPSRGDYGYTF	TGTGCCAGCAGTCCCTCCCGGGGAGACTATGGCTACACCTTC
.	TRBV7-3	.	18	TRBJ2-2	CASSLKAFSGLNTGELFF	TGTGCCAGCAGCTTAAAGGCCTTCTCTGGGTTGAACACCGGGGAGCTGTTTTTT
many	TRBV6-1	.	14	TRBJ2-7	CASSEATGLYEQYF	TGTGCCAGCAGTGAAGCGACCGGTCTGTACGAGCAGTACTTC
many	TRBV6-2/TRBV6-3	.	15	TRBJ1-2	CASSYSIDSPEGYTF	TGTGCCAGCAGTTACTCGATCGACAGCCCGGAAGGCTACACCTTC
.	TRBV5-5	.	14	TRBJ2-4	CASSPDRVEGIQYF	TGTGCCAGCAGCCCGGACAGAGTGGAGGGCATTCAGTACTTC
few	TRBV7-6	.	14	TRBJ1-5	CASSSFGNNQPQHF	TGTGCCAGCAGCTCATTTGGGAACAATCAGCCCCAGCATTTT
.	TRBV20-1	.	11	TRBJ1-1	CRPTGGTEAFF	TGCAGACCTACAGGAGGGACTGAAGCTTTCTTT
.	TRBV4-1	.	16	TRBJ2-7	CASSQDPTGLPYEQYF	TGCGCCAGCAGCCAAGATCCGACCGGGTTACCCTACGAGCAGTACTTC
.	TRBV10-3	.	15	TRBJ1-5	CAISGSGGSNQPQHF	TGTGCCATCAGTGGGTCTGGCGGGAGCAATCAGCCCCAGCATTTT
many	TRBV20-1	.	13	TRBJ2-7	CSEVGLGSYEQYF	TGCAGTGAAGTGGGCCTCGGGTCCTACGAGCAGTACTTC
.	TRBV9	.	16	TRBJ2-3	CASSLKASSLTDTQYF	TGTGCCAGCAGCCTTAAAGCGTCCTCTCTCACAGATACGCAGTATTTT
many	TRBV27	TRBD1	15	TRBJ1-1	CASSLRGGTGLNAFF	TGTGCCAGCAGTTTAAGAGGGGGGACAGGGCTGAATGCTTTCTTT
few	TRBV5-5	TRBD2	13	TRBJ2-5	CASRAGGDETQYF	TGTGCCAGCAGAGCGGGAGGGGATGAGACCCAGTACTTC
many	TRBV19	TRBD2	14	TRBJ2-4	CASSIAGTSLIQYF	TGTGCCAGTAGTATAGCAGGGACTAGCCTCATTCAGTACTTC
few	TRBV5-6	TRBD1	15	TRBJ2-7	CASSLVDRVTSEQYF	TGTGCCAGCAGCCTCGTGGACAGGGTGACGAGCGAGCAGTACTTC
many	TRBV11-2	.	16	TRBJ2-1	CASSPLMGGERNEQFF	TGTGCCAGCAGCCCACTAATGGGGGGAGAGAGGAATGAGCAGTTCTTC
many	TRBV5-6	.	12	TRBJ1-1	CASRSGVTEAFF	TGTGCCAGCAGGTCAGGGGTCACTGAAGCTTTCTTT
many	TRBV12-3/TRBV12-4	.	14	TRBJ2-2	CASIVWGWTGELFF	TGTGCCAGCATTGTTTGGGGGTGGACCGGGGAGCTGTTTTTT
many	TRBV4-3	.	13	TRBJ1-1	CASSADRNTEAFF	TGCGCCAGCAGCGCAGACAGGAACACTGAAGCTTTCTTT